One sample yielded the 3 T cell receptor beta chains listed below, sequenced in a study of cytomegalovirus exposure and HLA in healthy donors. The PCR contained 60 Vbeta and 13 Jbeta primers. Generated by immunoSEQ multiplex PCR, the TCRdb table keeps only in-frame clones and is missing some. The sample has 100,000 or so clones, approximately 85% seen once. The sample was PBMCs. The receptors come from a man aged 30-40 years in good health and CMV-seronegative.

DNA of the CDR3: TGTGCCAGCAGCCTACGACAGGGGGCTTACGAGCAGTACTTC. Translated, it gives CASSLRQGAYEQYF. This chain connects TRBV7-8 to TRBJ2-7; 10 bases match TRBD1. The J segment lost 4 bases and the V segment lost 5 bases, leaving 5 bases of the junction unmatched. Germline CDR1 SGHVS, CDR2 FQNEAQ. The CDR3 contains 14 residues.

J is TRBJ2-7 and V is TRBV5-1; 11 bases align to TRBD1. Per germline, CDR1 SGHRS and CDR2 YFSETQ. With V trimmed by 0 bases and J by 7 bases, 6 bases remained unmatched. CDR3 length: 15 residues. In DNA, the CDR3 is TGCGCCAGCAGCTTGGGGGGACAGGGGGGCTTGGAGCAGTACTTC. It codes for CASSLGGQGGLEQYF.

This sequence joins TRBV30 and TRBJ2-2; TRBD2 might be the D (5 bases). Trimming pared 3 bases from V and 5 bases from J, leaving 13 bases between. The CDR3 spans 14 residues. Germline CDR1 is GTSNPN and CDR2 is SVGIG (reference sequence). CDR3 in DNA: TGTGCCTGGAGCTGGAGCGGAGGAACCGGGGAGCTGTTTTTT. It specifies CAWSWSGGTGELFF.